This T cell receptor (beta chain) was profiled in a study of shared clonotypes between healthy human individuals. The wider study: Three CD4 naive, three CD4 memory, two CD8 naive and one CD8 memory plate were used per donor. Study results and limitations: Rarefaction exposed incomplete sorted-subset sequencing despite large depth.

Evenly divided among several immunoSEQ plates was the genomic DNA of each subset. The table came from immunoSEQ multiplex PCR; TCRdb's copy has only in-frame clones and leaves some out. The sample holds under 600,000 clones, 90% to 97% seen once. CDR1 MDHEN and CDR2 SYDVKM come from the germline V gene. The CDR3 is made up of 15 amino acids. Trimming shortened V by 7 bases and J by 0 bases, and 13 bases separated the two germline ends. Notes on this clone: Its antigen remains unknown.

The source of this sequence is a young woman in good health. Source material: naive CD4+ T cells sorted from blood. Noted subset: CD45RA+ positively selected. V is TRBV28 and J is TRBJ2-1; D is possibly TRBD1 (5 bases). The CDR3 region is CASNSDRFSYNEQFF. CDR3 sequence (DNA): TGTGCCAGCAACTCTGACAGATTCTCCTACAATGAGCAGTTCTTC. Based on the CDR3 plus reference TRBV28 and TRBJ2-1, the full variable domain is DVKVTQSSRYLVKRTGEKVFLECVQDMDHENMFWYRQDPGLGLRLIYFSYDVKMKEKGDIPEGYSVSREKKERFSLILESASTNQTSMYLCASNSDRFSYNEQFFGPGTRLTVL.